This T cell receptor (beta chain) was retrieved from a study of blood T cell repertoires in COVID-19. This table comes from immunoSEQ multiplex PCR, and its TCRdb copy is limited to in-frame clones, with some not included. The repertoire includes tens of thousands of clones, around nine tenths of them detected once, and 5.8% sits in the top ten. This clone was counted a single time. Germline V lookup: CDR1 KGHSH, CDR2 LQKENI. Unmatched junction bases numbered 11, after V lost 6 bases and J lost 10 bases. This CDR3 has 15 residues. Sequences were obtained from peripheral blood. The gene calls are TRBV18 and TRBJ2-1; 11 bases match TRBD2. The origin of this receptor is a middle-aged man with active COVID-19. The CDR3 is CASSPTGTSGIEQFF. DNA of the CDR3: TGTGCCAGCTCCCCTACTGGGACTAGCGGAATCGAGCAGTTCTTC.